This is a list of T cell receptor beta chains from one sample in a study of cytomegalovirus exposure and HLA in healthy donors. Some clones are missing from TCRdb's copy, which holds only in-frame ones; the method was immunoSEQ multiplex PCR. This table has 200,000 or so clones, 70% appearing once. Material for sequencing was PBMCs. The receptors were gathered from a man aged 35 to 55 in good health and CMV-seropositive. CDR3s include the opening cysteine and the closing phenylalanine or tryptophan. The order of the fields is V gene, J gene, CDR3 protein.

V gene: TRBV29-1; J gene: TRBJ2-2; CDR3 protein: CSVAGGEDTGELFF
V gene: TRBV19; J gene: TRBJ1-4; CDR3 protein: CASTHTGRQDGEKLFF
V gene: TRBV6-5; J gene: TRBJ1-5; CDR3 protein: CASSLQNSNQPQHF
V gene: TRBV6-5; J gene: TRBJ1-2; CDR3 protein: CASTETGESGYTF
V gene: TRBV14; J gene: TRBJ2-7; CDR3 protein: CASSQDLPPSEQYF
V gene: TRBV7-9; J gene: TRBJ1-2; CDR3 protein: CASSPELEGYTF
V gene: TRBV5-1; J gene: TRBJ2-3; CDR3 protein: CASSLGNRGDTQYF
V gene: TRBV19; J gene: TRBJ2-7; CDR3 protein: CASSFRTGSSYEQYF
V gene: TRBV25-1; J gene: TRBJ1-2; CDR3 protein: CASSESGGSYGYTF
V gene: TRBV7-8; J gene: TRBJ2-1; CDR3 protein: CASSLIELAGGNEQFF
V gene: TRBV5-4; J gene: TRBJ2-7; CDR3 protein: CASSLPVTGANEQYF
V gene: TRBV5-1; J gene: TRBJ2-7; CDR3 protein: CASSLDSTGFNEQYF
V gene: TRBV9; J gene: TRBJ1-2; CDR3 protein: CASSFRQGDYGYTF
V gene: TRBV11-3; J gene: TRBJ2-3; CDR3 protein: CASSRTHLTSTDTQYF
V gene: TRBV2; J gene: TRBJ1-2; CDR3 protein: CASSAQGNYGYTF
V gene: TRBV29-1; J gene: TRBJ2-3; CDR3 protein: CSAKERGLSDTQYF
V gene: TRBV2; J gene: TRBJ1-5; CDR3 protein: CASSSSTGNYNQPQHF
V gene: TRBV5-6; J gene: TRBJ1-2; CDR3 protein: CASSYITGTGYGYTF
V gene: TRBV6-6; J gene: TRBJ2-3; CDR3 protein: CASTLGGAITDTQYF
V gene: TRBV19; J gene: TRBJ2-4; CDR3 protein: CASSGQGQMLGNIQYF
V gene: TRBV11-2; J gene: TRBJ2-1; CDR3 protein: CASSLGVVWGDEQFF
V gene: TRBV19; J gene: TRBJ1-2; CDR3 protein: CASSPRTGDYGYTF
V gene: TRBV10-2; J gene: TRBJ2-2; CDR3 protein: CASSLATGSSGELFF
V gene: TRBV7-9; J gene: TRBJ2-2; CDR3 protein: CASSLGLAGKNTGELFF
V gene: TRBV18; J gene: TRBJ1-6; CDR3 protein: CASGGDNSPLHF
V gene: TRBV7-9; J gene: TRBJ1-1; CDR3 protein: CASSPLRGSTEAFF
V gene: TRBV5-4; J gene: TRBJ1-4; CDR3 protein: CASSARQGARTNEKLFF
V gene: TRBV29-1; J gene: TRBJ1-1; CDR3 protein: CSVEKGTEAFF
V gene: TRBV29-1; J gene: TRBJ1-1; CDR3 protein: CSVMTGGNTEAFF
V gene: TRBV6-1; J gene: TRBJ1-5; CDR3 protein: CASSLRTGNQPQHF
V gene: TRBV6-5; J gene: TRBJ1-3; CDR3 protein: CASSYKGGGNTIYF
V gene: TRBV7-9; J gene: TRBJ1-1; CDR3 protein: CASLSSGTGGTEAFF